This T cell receptor (beta chain) comes out of a study of T cell repertoires in cytomegalovirus infection. One entry per CDR3 protein, called by TCRdb with MiXCR from the reads. Seen here are roughly 920,000 distinct CDR3 sequences, roughly 30% observed once, and the top ten hold roughly an eighth. The CDR3 loop spans 14 amino acids. The V gene's germline CDR1 is MNHEY and CDR2 SMNVEV (reference sequence). On this clonotype: The antigen is unknown. Germline is not matched at one junction end, which may reflect a read error.

The sample consisted of cultured CD8+ T cells from PBMCs, taken from culture after CMV antigen stimulation. This chain joins TRBV27 and TRBJ1-5, with a weak D call TRBD1 (6 bases). The TCR comes from a human donor in good health (CMV status not recorded). Some clones in this sample may be carry-over from other donors' samples. In DNA, the CDR3 is TGTGTCAGCGCCCCGGGACTACAGGGTCAGCCCCAGCATTTT. It is translated as CVSAPGLQGQPQHF.